A selection of T cell receptor beta chains follows, all from one sample in a study of identical twins. TCRdb itself ran the 5' RACE reads through MiXCR, one entry per CDR3 protein. Of 550,000 to 700,000 distinct CDR3 sequences listed, 20% to 25% were seen once; the top ten hold 4.3%. These same records also appear under a second study, on T cells expressing NK-cell markers.

Sequencing used PBMCs. The origin of the receptors is a woman aged 18-29 years in good health. The CDR3 runs from the conserved cysteine through the conserved F or W. The order of the fields is clone size, J gene, V gene, D gene, CDR3 protein, CDR3 DNA. The D gene is left open where the match is weak. Size is omitted from some rows. Given values are once, few, many or a class for expanded clones.

abundance: .
j_gene: TRBJ2-1
v_gene: TRBV29-1
d_gene: TRBD2
CDR3aa: CSVYGTSAYNEQFF
CDR3nt: TGCAGCGTTTATGGGACTAGCGCCTACAATGAGCAGTTCTTC

abundance: .
j_gene: TRBJ2-6
v_gene: TRBV29-1
d_gene: .
CDR3aa: CSVAGWALGANVLTF
CDR3nt: TGCAGCGTCGCTGGTTGGGCCCTAGGGGCCAACGTCCTGACTTTC

abundance: few
j_gene: TRBJ2-3
v_gene: TRBV25-1
d_gene: TRBD2
CDR3aa: CASRLAGGNTDTQYF
CDR3nt: TGTGCCAGCAGACTAGCGGGAGGGAACACAGATACGCAGTATTTT

abundance: .
j_gene: TRBJ2-7
v_gene: TRBV7-9
d_gene: .
CDR3aa: CASSLAQQGRYEQYF
CDR3nt: TGTGCCAGCAGCTTAGCGCAGCAGGGCAGGTACGAGCAGTACTTC

abundance: .
j_gene: TRBJ1-6
v_gene: TRBV11-2
d_gene: .
CDR3aa: CASSLAEGRRESPLHF
CDR3nt: TGTGCCAGCAGCTTAGCCGAGGGGCGGCGTGAGTCACCCCTCCACTTT

abundance: .
j_gene: TRBJ2-3
v_gene: TRBV27
d_gene: TRBD2
CDR3aa: CASLPQTSDTDTQYF
CDR3nt: TGTGCCAGCCTGCCCCAAACTAGCGACACAGATACGCAGTATTTT

abundance: .
j_gene: TRBJ2-3
v_gene: TRBV5-1
d_gene: .
CDR3aa: CASSPGGFPDTQYF
CDR3nt: TGCGCCAGCAGCCCGGGCGGGTTTCCGGATACGCAGTATTTT

abundance: .
j_gene: TRBJ2-1
v_gene: TRBV5-1
d_gene: TRBD2
CDR3aa: CASSSERGRGYNEQFF
CDR3nt: TGCGCCAGCAGCTCGGAGCGGGGAAGGGGCTACAATGAGCAGTTCTTC

abundance: few
j_gene: TRBJ1-1
v_gene: TRBV12-3/TRBV12-4
d_gene: .
CDR3aa: CASRSGWGVGEAFF
CDR3nt: TGTGCCAGCCGATCCGGGTGGGGGGTTGGTGAAGCTTTCTTT

abundance: few
j_gene: TRBJ2-7
v_gene: TRBV20-1
d_gene: TRBD1
CDR3aa: CSARVRQGGDGEQYF
CDR3nt: TGCAGTGCTAGAGTTAGACAGGGGGGAGATGGCGAGCAGTACTTC

abundance: .
j_gene: TRBJ1-5
v_gene: TRBV27
d_gene: .
CDR3aa: CASSLSGTLSNQPQHF
CDR3nt: TGTGCCAGCAGTTTATCCGGGACACTTAGCAATCAGCCCCAGCATTTT

abundance: .
j_gene: TRBJ2-7
v_gene: TRBV12-3/TRBV12-4
d_gene: .
CDR3aa: CASSSQYRYEQYF
CDR3nt: TGTGCCAGCAGTTCACAATACCGCTACGAGCAGTACTTC

abundance: .
j_gene: TRBJ2-2
v_gene: TRBV5-1
d_gene: .
CDR3aa: CASGSRLNTWVLLF
CDR3nt: TGCGCCAGCGGCTCCAGGCTGAACACCTGGGTGCTGCTTTTT

abundance: .
j_gene: TRBJ2-3
v_gene: TRBV20-1
d_gene: .
CDR3aa: CSALVTDTQYF
CDR3nt: TGCAGTGCCTTAGTAACAGATACGCAGTATTTT

abundance: many
j_gene: TRBJ2-1
v_gene: TRBV10-3
d_gene: TRBD2
CDR3aa: CAISRLAGPNEQFF
CDR3nt: TGTGCCATCAGTCGACTAGCGGGGCCAAATGAGCAGTTCTTC

abundance: .
j_gene: TRBJ1-1
v_gene: TRBV10-3
d_gene: .
CDR3aa: CAISGNREAFF
CDR3nt: TGTGCCATCAGCGGGAACAGGGAAGCTTTCTTT

abundance: .
j_gene: TRBJ2-1
v_gene: TRBV4-2
d_gene: .
CDR3aa: CASSQDLASSTLRTYNEQFF
CDR3nt: TGTGCCAGCAGCCAAGATTTGGCCTCTTCGACCCTACGGACCTACAATGAGCAGTTCTTC

abundance: few
j_gene: TRBJ2-7
v_gene: TRBV7-2
d_gene: TRBD2
CDR3aa: CASRETGLAGEQYF
CDR3nt: TGTGCCAGCAGGGAAACGGGACTAGCGGGCGAGCAGTACTTC

abundance: many
j_gene: TRBJ2-1
v_gene: TRBV12-3/TRBV12-4
d_gene: .
CDR3aa: CASSFVGGNEQFF
CDR3nt: TGTGCCAGCAGTTTCGTTGGGGGCAATGAGCAGTTCTTC

abundance: few
j_gene: TRBJ1-3
v_gene: TRBV7-8
d_gene: .
CDR3aa: CASSQMGGRNTIYF
CDR3nt: TGTGCCAGCAGCCAGATGGGGGGGCGTAACACCATATATTTT

abundance: .
j_gene: TRBJ2-1
v_gene: TRBV12-3/TRBV12-4
d_gene: .
CDR3aa: CASSLEGKQFF
CDR3nt: TGTGCCAGCAGTTTAGAAGGGAAGCAGTTCTTC

abundance: .
j_gene: TRBJ2-1
v_gene: TRBV13
d_gene: TRBD2
CDR3aa: CASSLALADLYNEQFF
CDR3nt: TGTGCCAGCAGCTTAGCACTAGCGGACCTATACAATGAGCAGTTCTTC

abundance: few
j_gene: TRBJ1-3
v_gene: TRBV29-1
d_gene: .
CDR3aa: CSVDRRDKGTGNTIYF
CDR3nt: TGCAGCGTTGATCGCCGCGATAAGGGCACTGGAAACACCATATATTTT

abundance: few
j_gene: TRBJ2-2
v_gene: TRBV7-6
d_gene: TRBD2
CDR3aa: CASSLMTSGSPGELFF
CDR3nt: TGTGCCAGCAGCTTAATGACTAGCGGGAGTCCCGGGGAGCTGTTTTTT

abundance: .
j_gene: TRBJ2-4
v_gene: TRBV15
d_gene: .
CDR3aa: CATSRDSARSAKNIQYF
CDR3nt: TGTGCCACCAGCAGAGATTCGGCAAGAAGCGCCAAAAACATTCAGTACTTC

abundance: few
j_gene: TRBJ2-5
v_gene: TRBV7-6
d_gene: .
CDR3aa: CASSLRGPKWETQYF
CDR3nt: TGTGCCAGCAGCTTAAGGGGCCCCAAGTGGGAGACCCAGTACTTC

abundance: few
j_gene: TRBJ2-5
v_gene: TRBV12-3/TRBV12-4
d_gene: TRBD1
CDR3aa: CASSLVDREETQYF
CDR3nt: TGTGCCAGCAGTTTAGTCGACAGGGAAGAGACCCAGTACTTC

abundance: .
j_gene: TRBJ2-5
v_gene: TRBV6-5
d_gene: TRBD2
CDR3aa: CASSYTGLEMETQYF
CDR3nt: TGTGCCAGCAGTTACACGGGACTAGAAATGGAGACCCAGTACTTC

abundance: .
j_gene: TRBJ2-3
v_gene: TRBV9
d_gene: .
CDR3aa: CASSVGPDNTDTQYF
CDR3nt: TGTGCCAGCAGCGTAGGACCGGACAACACAGATACGCAGTATTTT

abundance: few
j_gene: TRBJ2-4
v_gene: TRBV5-1
d_gene: TRBD2
CDR3aa: CASSLGLAVSKFKNIQYF
CDR3nt: TGCGCCAGCAGCTTGGGACTAGCAGTAAGCAAATTCAAAAACATTCAGTACTTC

abundance: few
j_gene: TRBJ2-7
v_gene: TRBV5-1
d_gene: .
CDR3aa: CASSLVSPDYEQYF
CDR3nt: TGCGCCAGCAGCTTGGTGTCCCCGGACTACGAGCAGTACTTC

abundance: few
j_gene: TRBJ2-6
v_gene: TRBV3-1
d_gene: TRBD1
CDR3aa: CASSRRQGGANVLTF
CDR3nt: TGTGCCAGCAGTCGAAGACAGGGTGGGGCCAACGTCCTGACTTTC

abundance: many
j_gene: TRBJ1-2
v_gene: TRBV5-1
d_gene: .
CDR3aa: CASSPDTSYGYTF
CDR3nt: TGCGCCAGCAGCCCGGACACGTCCTATGGCTACACCTTC

abundance: few
j_gene: TRBJ2-3
v_gene: TRBV20-1
d_gene: .
CDR3aa: CSARTRGGYTDTQYF
CDR3nt: TGCAGTGCCCGGACCAGGGGGGGGTACACAGATACGCAGTATTTT

abundance: many
j_gene: TRBJ2-3
v_gene: TRBV5-1
d_gene: .
CDR3aa: CASSLAGSTQYF
CDR3nt: TGCGCCAGCAGCTTGGCAGGGAGCACGCAGTATTTT

abundance: few
j_gene: TRBJ2-3
v_gene: TRBV10-3
d_gene: TRBD1
CDR3aa: CAISGSRDRGLPTDTQYF
CDR3nt: TGTGCCATCAGTGGCTCCCGGGACAGGGGGCTGCCGACAGATACGCAGTATTTT

abundance: few
j_gene: TRBJ1-1
v_gene: TRBV20-1
d_gene: .
CDR3aa: CSAWHSWDTEAFF
CDR3nt: TGCAGTGCCTGGCATTCATGGGACACTGAAGCTTTCTTT

abundance: .
j_gene: TRBJ2-1
v_gene: TRBV29-1
d_gene: .
CDR3aa: CSVLEYNEQFF
CDR3nt: TGCAGCGTTTTAGAATACAATGAGCAGTTCTTC

abundance: few
j_gene: TRBJ1-2
v_gene: TRBV7-2
d_gene: .
CDR3aa: CASSTQRATGYTF
CDR3nt: TGTGCCAGCAGCACGCAGAGGGCAACGGGCTACACCTTC

abundance: .
j_gene: TRBJ2-3
v_gene: TRBV20-1
d_gene: .
CDR3aa: CCSGGKAPGATDTQYF
CDR3nt: TGCTGCTCTGGGGGAAAGGCTCCGGGGGCGACAGATACGCAGTATTTT

abundance: .
j_gene: TRBJ2-3
v_gene: TRBV20-1
d_gene: TRBD2
CDR3aa: CSASPLAGSTDTQYF
CDR3nt: TGCAGTGCTAGCCCGCTAGCGGGAAGCACAGATACGCAGTATTTT

abundance: .
j_gene: TRBJ1-1
v_gene: TRBV12-3/TRBV12-4
d_gene: .
CDR3aa: CASSRGSAQNTEAFF
CDR3nt: TGTGCCAGCAGCCGGGGATCGGCCCAGAACACTGAAGCTTTCTTT

abundance: .
j_gene: TRBJ2-5
v_gene: TRBV18
d_gene: .
CDR3aa: CASSPTSMETQYF
CDR3nt: TGTGCCAGCTCACCAACTAGCATGGAGACCCAGTACTTC

abundance: .
j_gene: TRBJ2-7
v_gene: TRBV6-6
d_gene: .
CDR3aa: CASSPPGIEQYF
CDR3nt: TGTGCCAGCAGTCCCCCTGGGATTGAGCAGTACTTC

abundance: .
j_gene: TRBJ2-1
v_gene: TRBV12-3/TRBV12-4
d_gene: .
CDR3aa: CASSTLGSYNVQFF
CDR3nt: TGTGCCAGCAGCACCTTGGGCTCCTACAATGTGCAGTTCTTC

abundance: .
j_gene: TRBJ2-1
v_gene: TRBV19
d_gene: TRBD2
CDR3aa: CASKIAGLLYNEQFF
CDR3nt: TGTGCCAGTAAAATAGCGGGGCTCCTCTACAATGAGCAGTTCTTC

abundance: .
j_gene: TRBJ1-1
v_gene: TRBV15
d_gene: .
CDR3aa: CATSRSLAGKAEAFF
CDR3nt: TGTGCCACCAGCAGATCCCTGGCAGGGAAGGCTGAAGCTTTCTTT

abundance: few
j_gene: TRBJ2-5
v_gene: TRBV20-1
d_gene: TRBD2
CDR3aa: CSARDLGSGRKTQYF
CDR3nt: TGCAGTGCTAGAGATTTGGGTAGCGGGAGGAAGACCCAGTACTTC

abundance: few
j_gene: TRBJ2-7
v_gene: TRBV12-3/TRBV12-4
d_gene: .
CDR3aa: CASSFSGAEQYF
CDR3nt: TGTGCCAGCAGTTTTTCTGGAGCCGAGCAGTACTTC

abundance: few
j_gene: TRBJ2-7
v_gene: TRBV5-1
d_gene: .
CDR3aa: CASSLEEGHSYEQYF
CDR3nt: TGCGCCAGCAGCTTGGAAGAGGGGCACTCCTACGAGCAGTACTTC

abundance: few
j_gene: TRBJ1-5
v_gene: TRBV10-3
d_gene: .
CDR3aa: CAIRTESTQPQHF
CDR3nt: TGTGCCATCAGGACAGAATCGACTCAGCCCCAGCATTTT